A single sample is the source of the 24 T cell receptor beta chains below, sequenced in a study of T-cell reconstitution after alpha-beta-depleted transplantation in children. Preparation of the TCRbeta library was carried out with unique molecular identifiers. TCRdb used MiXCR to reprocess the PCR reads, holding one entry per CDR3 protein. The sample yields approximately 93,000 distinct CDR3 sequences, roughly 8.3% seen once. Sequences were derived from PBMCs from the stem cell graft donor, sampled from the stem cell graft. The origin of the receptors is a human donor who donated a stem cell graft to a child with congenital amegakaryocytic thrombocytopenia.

The CDR3: CASSYDRGSGELFF. In DNA form, the CDR3 reads TGTGCCAGCAGCTACGACAGGGGCTCCGGGGAGCTGTTTTTT. This chain links TRBV7-9 with TRBJ2-2, with TRBD1 identical over 8 bases. The CDR3 runs to 14 residues. Germline CDR1 SEHNR, CDR2 FQNEAQ (reference sequence). V shed 4 bases, J shed 6 bases, and the junction held 4 bases outside the gene matches.

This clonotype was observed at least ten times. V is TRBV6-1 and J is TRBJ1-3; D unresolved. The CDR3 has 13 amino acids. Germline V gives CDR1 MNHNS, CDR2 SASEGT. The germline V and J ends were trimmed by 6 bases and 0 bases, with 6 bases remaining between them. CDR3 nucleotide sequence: TGTGCCAGCAGGGACTTCTCTGGAAACACCATATATTTT. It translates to CASRDFSGNTIYF.

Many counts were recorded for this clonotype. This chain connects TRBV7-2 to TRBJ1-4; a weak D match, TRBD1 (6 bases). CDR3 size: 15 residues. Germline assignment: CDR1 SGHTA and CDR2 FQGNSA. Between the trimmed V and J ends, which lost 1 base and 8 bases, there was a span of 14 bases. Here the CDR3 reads CASSLGRGGGEKLFF. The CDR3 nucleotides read TGTGCCAGCAGCTTAGGGAGAGGGGGGGGGGAAAAACTGTTTTTT.

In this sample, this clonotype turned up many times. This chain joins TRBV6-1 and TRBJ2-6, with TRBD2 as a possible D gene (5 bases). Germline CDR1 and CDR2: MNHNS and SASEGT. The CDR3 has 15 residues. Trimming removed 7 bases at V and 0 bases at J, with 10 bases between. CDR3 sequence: CASTPGNSGANVLTF. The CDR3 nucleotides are TGTGCCAGCACCCCGGGGAACTCTGGGGCCAACGTCCTGACTTTC.

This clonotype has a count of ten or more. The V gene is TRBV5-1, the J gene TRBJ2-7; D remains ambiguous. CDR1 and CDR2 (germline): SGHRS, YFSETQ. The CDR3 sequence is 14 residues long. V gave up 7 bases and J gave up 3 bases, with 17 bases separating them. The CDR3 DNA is TGCGCCAGCCAGAAGGAGCTCGACGTCTACGAGCAGTACTTC. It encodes CASQKELDVYEQYF.

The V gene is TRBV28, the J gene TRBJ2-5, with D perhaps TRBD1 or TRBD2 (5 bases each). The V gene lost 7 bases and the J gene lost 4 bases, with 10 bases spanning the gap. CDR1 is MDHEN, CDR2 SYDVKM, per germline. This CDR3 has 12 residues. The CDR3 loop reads CASTSGPETQYF. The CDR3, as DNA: TGTGCCAGCACCTCGGGACCAGAGACCCAGTACTTC.

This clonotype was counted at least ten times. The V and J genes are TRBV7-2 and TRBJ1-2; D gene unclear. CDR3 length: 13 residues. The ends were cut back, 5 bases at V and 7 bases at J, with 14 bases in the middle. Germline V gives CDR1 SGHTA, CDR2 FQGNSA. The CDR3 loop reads CASSPEGFGGYTF. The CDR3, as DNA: TGTGCCAGCAGCCCAGAAGGGTTCGGTGGCTACACCTTC. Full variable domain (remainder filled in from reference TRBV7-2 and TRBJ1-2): GAGVSQSPSNKVTEKGKDVELRCDPISGHTALYWYRQSLGQGLEFLIYFQGNSAPDKSGLPSDRFSAERTGGSVSTLTIQRTQQEDSAVYLCASSPEGFGGYTFGSGTRLTVV.

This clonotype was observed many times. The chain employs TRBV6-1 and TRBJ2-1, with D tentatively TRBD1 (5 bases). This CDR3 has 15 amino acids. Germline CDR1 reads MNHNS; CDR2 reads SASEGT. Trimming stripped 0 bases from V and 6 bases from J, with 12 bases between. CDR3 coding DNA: TGTGCCAGCAGTGAAGCCTTTGACAGATCCAATGAGCAGTTCTTC. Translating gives CASSEAFDRSNEQFF.

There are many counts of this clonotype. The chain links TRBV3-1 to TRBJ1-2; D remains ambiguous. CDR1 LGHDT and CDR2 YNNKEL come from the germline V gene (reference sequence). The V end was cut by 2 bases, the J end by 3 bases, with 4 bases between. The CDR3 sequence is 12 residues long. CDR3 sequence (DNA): TGTGCCAGCAGCCAATCACACTATGGCTACACCTTC. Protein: CASSQSHYGYTF.

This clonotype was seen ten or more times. The CDR3 DNA follows: TGCGCCAGCACAACGCGGGAGGGATTAGATACGCAGTATTTT. Translating gives CASTTREGLDTQYF. This chain uses TRBV5-1 with TRBJ2-3; 9 bases line up with TRBD2. Germline lookup yields CDR1 SGHRS and CDR2 YFSETQ. Losses at the gene ends were 6 bases for V and 5 bases for J; bases not matched to a gene: 7. This CDR3 is 14 amino acids long.

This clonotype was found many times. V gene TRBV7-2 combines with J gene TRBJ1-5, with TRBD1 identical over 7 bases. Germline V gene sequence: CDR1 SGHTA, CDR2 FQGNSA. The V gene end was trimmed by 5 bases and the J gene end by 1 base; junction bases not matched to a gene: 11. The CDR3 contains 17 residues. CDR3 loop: CASSPGGGAASNQPQHF. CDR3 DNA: TGTGCCAGCAGCCCAGGAGGGGGCGCGGCGAGCAATCAGCCCCAGCATTTT.

The CDR3 DNA reads TGTGCCACCAGCAGAGACCTTGCAGGGAATCAGCCCCAGCATTTT. As protein: CATSRDLAGNQPQHF. This chain connects TRBV15 to TRBJ1-5; possible D gene TRBD1, 5 bases. The CDR3 totals 15 residues. V shed 0 bases and J shed 4 bases, with 10 bases lying between them. From germline, CDR1 is LNHNV and CDR2 YYDKDF (reference sequence).

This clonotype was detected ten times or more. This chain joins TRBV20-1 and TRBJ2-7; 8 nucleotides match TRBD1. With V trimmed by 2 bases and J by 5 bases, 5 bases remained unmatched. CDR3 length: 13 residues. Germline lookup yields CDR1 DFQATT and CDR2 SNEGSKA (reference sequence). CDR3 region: CSARRQGTDEQYF. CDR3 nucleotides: TGCAGTGCTAGAAGACAGGGGACGGACGAGCAGTACTTC.

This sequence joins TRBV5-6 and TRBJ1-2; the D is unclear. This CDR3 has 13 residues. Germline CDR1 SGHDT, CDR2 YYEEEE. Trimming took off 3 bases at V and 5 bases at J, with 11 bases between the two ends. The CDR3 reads CASSSGRVYGYTF. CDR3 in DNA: TGTGCCAGCAGCTCCGGTCGAGTTTATGGCTACACCTTC. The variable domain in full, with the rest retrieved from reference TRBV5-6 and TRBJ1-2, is DAGVTQSPTHLIKTRGQQVTLRCSPKSGHDTVSWYQQALGQGPQFIFQYYEEEERQRGNFPDRFSGHQFPNYSSELNVNALLLGDSALYLCASSSGRVYGYTFGSGTRLTVV.

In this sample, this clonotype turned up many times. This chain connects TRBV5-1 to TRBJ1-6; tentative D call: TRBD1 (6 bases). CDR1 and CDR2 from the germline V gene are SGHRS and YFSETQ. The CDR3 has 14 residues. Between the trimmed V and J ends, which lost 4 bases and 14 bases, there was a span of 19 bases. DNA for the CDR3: TGCGCCAGCAGCGTTACTACAGGGACTGGGACCCTCCACTTT. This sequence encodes CASSVTTGTGTLHF.

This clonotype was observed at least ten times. The CDR3 protein is CASSVVTNGELFF. DNA for the CDR3: TGTGCCAGCAGCGTAGTTACTAACGGGGAGCTGTTTTTT. The chain recombines TRBV9 with TRBJ2-2; unclear D gene. The CDR3 runs to 13 residues. Germline V gene lookup returns CDR1 SGDLS and CDR2 YYNGEE. V was shortened by 0 bases and J by 7 bases, with 7 bases between the two germline ends.

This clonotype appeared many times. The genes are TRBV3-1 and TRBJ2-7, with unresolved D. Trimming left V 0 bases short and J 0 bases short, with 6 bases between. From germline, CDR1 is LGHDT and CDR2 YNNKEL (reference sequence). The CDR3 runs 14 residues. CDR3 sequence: CASSQDRFSYEQYF. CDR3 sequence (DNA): TGTGCCAGCAGCCAAGACAGGTTCTCCTACGAGCAGTACTTC.

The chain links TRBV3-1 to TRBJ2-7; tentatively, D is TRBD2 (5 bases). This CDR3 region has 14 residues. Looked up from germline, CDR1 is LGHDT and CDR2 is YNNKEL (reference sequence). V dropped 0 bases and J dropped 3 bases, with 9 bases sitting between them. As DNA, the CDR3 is TGTGCCAGCAGCCAAGAGTCTAGCAACTACGAGCAGTACTTC. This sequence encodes CASSQESSNYEQYF.

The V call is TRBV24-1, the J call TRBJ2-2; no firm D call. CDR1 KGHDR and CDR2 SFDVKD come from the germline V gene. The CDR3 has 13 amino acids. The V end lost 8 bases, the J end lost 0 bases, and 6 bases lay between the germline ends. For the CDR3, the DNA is TGTGCCACCAAAAAGCCGAACACCGGGGAGCTGTTTTTT. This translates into CATKKPNTGELFF.

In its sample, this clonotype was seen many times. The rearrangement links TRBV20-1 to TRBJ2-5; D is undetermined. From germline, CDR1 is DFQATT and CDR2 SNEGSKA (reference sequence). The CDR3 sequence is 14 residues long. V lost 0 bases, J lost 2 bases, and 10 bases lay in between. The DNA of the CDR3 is TGCAGTGCTAGAGAACCTGACGGACAAGAGACCCAGTACTTC. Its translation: CSAREPDGQETQYF.

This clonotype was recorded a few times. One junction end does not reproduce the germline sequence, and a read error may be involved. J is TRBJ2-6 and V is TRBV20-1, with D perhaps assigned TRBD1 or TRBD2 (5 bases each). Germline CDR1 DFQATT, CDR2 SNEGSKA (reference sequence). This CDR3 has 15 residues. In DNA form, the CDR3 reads TGCAGTGCCACCATCCAGGGAACCGGGGCCAACGGCCTGACTTTC. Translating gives CSATIQGTGANGLTF.

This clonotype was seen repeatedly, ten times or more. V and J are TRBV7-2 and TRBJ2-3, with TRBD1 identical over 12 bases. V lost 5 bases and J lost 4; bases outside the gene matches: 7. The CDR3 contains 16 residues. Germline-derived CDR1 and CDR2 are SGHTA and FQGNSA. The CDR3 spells CASSITGTGGADTQYF. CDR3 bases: TGTGCCAGCAGCATTACCGGGACAGGGGGCGCAGATACGCAGTATTTT.

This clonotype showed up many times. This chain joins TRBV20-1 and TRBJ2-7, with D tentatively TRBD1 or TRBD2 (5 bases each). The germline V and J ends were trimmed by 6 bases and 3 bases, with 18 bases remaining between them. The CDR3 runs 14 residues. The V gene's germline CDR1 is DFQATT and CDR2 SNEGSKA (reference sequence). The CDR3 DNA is TGCAGTGCCCTGGACGGGACCGGAGGCTACGAGCAGTACTTC. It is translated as CSALDGTGGYEQYF.

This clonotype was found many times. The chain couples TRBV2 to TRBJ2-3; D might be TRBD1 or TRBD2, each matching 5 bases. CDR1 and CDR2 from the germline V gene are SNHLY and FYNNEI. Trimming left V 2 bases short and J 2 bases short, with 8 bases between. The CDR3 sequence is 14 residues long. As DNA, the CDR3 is TGTGCCAGCAGTGAAAGGGGAGCCACAGATACGCAGTATTTT. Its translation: CASSERGATDTQYF.